These 16 T cell receptor beta chains share one sample of origin, sequenced in a study of T cells after yellow fever vaccination. TCRdb independently ran MiXCR on the 5' RACE reads; one entry per CDR3 protein. This repertoire shows more than 35,000 distinct CDR3 sequences, roughly 7% found once; its top ten account for 15%. The source was CD8+ T cells not binding an NS4B(214-222) dextramer, sorted from PBMCs, collected 45 days after the yellow fever booster vaccination. The receptors here all came from a man aged 30-40 years who received the YFV17D yellow fever vaccine.

A note on this clonotype: Just one base apart from a much larger clone, this may be a read error. J is TRBJ2-6 and V is TRBV5-6, with D uncertain. The CDR3 spans 15 residues. CDR1 SGHDT and CDR2 YYEEEE come from the germline V gene. The CDR3 coding sequence is TGTGCCAGCATCAGTCTCGGCTCTGCGGCCAACGTCCTGACTTTC. It translates to CASISLGSAANVLTF.

Ten or more counts support this clonotype. The genes are TRBV6-4 and TRBJ2-7; TRBD1 or TRBD2 may be the D gene (5 bases each). The V gene's germline CDR1 is MRHNA and CDR2 SNTAGT. The CDR3 consists of 11 residues. The germline V and J ends were trimmed by 2 bases and 10 bases, with 9 bases remaining between them. CDR3 region: CASSDGGPQYF. As DNA, the CDR3 is TGTGCCAGCAGTGACGGGGGTCCTCAGTACTTC.

This clonotype was seen once. With a much larger clone just one base away, this may be a read error. The V and J genes are TRBV6-1 and TRBJ2-1, with 8 positions matching TRBD1. This CDR3 region has 16 residues. In germline, CDR1 is MNHNS, CDR2 SASEGT. Germline trimming cut 4 bases from V and 6 bases from J; bases unmatched to any gene: 11. CDR3 DNA sequence: TGTGCCAGCAGTGGATCGCCCCAGGGGGCCTCCAATGAGCAGTTCTTC. The encoded protein is CASSGSPQGASNEQFF.

This clonotype was seen ten or more times. This chain links TRBV5-1 with TRBJ2-3, with TRBD2 matching 7 bases. Germline CDR1 and CDR2: SGHRS and YFSETQ. This CDR3 is 12 amino acids long. Losses at the gene ends were 4 bases for V and 6 bases for J; bases not matched to a gene: 2. The CDR3 region has the DNA TGCGCCAGCAGCCACGGGGGGGATACGCAGTATTTT. It is translated as CASSHGGDTQYF.

Worth noting for this clonotype: The germline gene is not matched at one end of the junction; a read error may be the cause. The chain is built from TRBV12-3 or TRBV12-4 and TRBJ2-1; no clear D gene. The CDR3 runs 16 residues. CDR3 loop: CDSSPNGAGVNNEQFF. CDR3 nucleotide sequence: TGTGACAGCAGCCCGAACGGAGCTGGGGTCAACAATGAGCAGTTCTTC.

This clonotype appeared a single time. This chain links TRBV6-2 or TRBV6-3 with TRBJ2-1; 7 nucleotides agree with TRBD2. CDR3 length: 14 amino acids. Germline V lookup: CDR1 MNHEY, CDR2 SVGEGT. The V and J ends lost 8 bases and 5 bases, in that order; junction bases with no gene match: 9. Here the CDR3 reads CASASPGRDNEQFF. The CDR3 nucleotides read TGTGCCAGCGCCTCGCCGGGGAGGGACAATGAGCAGTTCTTC.

This clonotype was seen more than once but under ten times. V usage is TRBV20-1 and J usage is TRBJ1-2; D is perhaps TRBD1 (5 bases). Germline V gives CDR1 DFQATT, CDR2 SNEGSKA (reference sequence). Trimming took 4 bases from V and 4 from J, leaving 13 bases between them. This CDR3 contains 13 residues. CDR3 bases: TGCAGTGCTACCGTCGGGGCGATCTATGGCTACACCTTC. This codes for CSATVGAIYGYTF.

This clonotype showed up many times. V usage is TRBV3-1 and J usage is TRBJ2-7, with D perhaps TRBD1 or TRBD2 (6 bases each). This CDR3 is 12 amino acids long. Germline values: CDR1 LGHDT, CDR2 YNNKEL (reference sequence). The V and J ends lost 1 base and 7 bases respectively, with 8 bases between them. The CDR3 here is CASSQGGAEQYF. CDR3 nucleotides: TGTGCCAGCAGCCAAGGGGGGGCGGAGCAGTACTTC.

At least ten counts were recorded for this clonotype. The rearrangement links TRBV6-5 to TRBJ2-5; TRBD2 aligns across 9 bases. This CDR3 has 14 amino acids. With V trimmed by 6 bases and J by 5 bases, 7 bases remained unmatched. Germline values: CDR1 MNHEY, CDR2 SVGAGI. CDR3 nucleotides: TGTGCCAGCAGCCCGGGGCTAGCGGGGGAGACCCAGTACTTC. As protein: CASSPGLAGETQYF.

This clonotype was observed at least ten times. The V gene is TRBV6-5, the J gene TRBJ2-1; the match to TRBD2 covers 8 bases. The CDR3 runs to 16 residues. The ends lost 0 bases at V and 2 bases at J; junction bases unmatched: 3. CDR1 is MNHEY, CDR2 SVGAGI, per germline. This chain's CDR3 is CASSYSAGGAYNEQFF. The DNA for the CDR3 is TGTGCCAGCAGTTACTCGGCGGGAGGAGCCTACAATGAGCAGTTCTTC.

CDR3 region: CSVESLYEQFF. CDR3 coding DNA: TGCAGCGTTGAAAGCCTGTATGAGCAGTTCTTC. The chain is built from TRBV29-1 and TRBJ2-1; D unclear. CDR1 SQVTM and CDR2 ANQGSEA come from the germline V gene. The V end was cut by 2 bases, the J end by 8 bases, with 7 bases between. CDR3 length: 11 amino acids.

This clonotype was found many times. V usage is TRBV5-1 and J usage is TRBJ2-7; no clear D gene. The CDR3 consists of 13 residues. Trimming pared 0 bases from V and 4 bases from J, leaving 8 bases between. Germline V CDR1 and CDR2: SGHRS, YFSETQ. CDR3 coding DNA: TGCGCCAGCAGCTTGGACAGCCCTTACGAGCAGTACTTC. It encodes CASSLDSPYEQYF.

This clonotype was detected many times. This chain joins TRBV18 and TRBJ2-1; D is possibly TRBD2 (5 bases). V was clipped by 3 bases and J by 9 bases, with 18 bases between them. CDR3 length: 15 residues. Germline CDR1 is KGHSH and CDR2 is LQKENI. The DNA of the CDR3 is TGTGCCAGCTCACCCTCCGATTGGGCGAGGGCTGAGCAGTTCTTC. Translating it yields CASSPSDWARAEQFF.

This chain joins TRBV19 and TRBJ2-1; 10 positions agree with TRBD2. Trimming cost V 5 bases and J 5 bases; bases outside gene matches: 3. This CDR3 region has 14 residues. CDR1 and CDR2 (germline): LNHDA, SQIVND (reference sequence). The CDR3, as DNA: TGTGCCAGTAGTGTAGCGGGAGGTAACAATGAGCAGTTCTTC. Its protein product is CASSVAGGNNEQFF.

In this sample, this clonotype turned up many times. The chain uses TRBV4-3 and TRBJ1-6; no firm D call. V lost 0 bases and J lost 8, with 8 bases in between. This CDR3 has 14 amino acids. The germline gives CDR1 LGHNA, CDR2 YSLEER. CDR3 protein: CASSQDLVDSPLHF. The CDR3 DNA reads TGCGCCAGCAGCCAAGATTTGGTGGATTCACCCCTCCACTTT.

Ten or more counts support this clonotype. The genes are TRBV28 and TRBJ2-7, with 10 bases lining up with TRBD2. V was pared by 6 bases and J by 1 base, with 3 bases of the junction left unmatched. The germline V gene encodes CDR1 MDHEN and CDR2 SYDVKM. This CDR3 contains 14 residues. The CDR3 sequence: CASSTSGASYEQYF. CDR3 DNA sequence: TGTGCCAGCAGCACTAGCGGGGCATCCTACGAGCAGTACTTC.